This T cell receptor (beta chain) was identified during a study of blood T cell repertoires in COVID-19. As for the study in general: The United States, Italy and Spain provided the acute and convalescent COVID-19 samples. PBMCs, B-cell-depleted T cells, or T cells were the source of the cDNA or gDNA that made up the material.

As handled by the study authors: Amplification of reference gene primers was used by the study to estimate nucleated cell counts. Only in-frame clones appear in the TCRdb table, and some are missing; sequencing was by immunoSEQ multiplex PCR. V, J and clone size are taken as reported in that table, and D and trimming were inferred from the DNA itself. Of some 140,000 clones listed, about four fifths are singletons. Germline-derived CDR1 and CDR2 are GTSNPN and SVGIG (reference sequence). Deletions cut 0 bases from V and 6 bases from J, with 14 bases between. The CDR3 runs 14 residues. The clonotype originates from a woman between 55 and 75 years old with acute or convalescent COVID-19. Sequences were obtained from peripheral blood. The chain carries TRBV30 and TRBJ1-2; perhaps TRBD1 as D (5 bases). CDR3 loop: CAWSVPRTRNGYTF. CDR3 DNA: TGTGCCTGGAGTGTACCTAGGACACGAAATGGCTACACCTTC.